This TCR beta chain was documented in a study of blood T cell repertoires in COVID-19. TCRdb's table, derived via immunoSEQ multiplex PCR, lists solely in-frame clones and lacks some. In the table there are a few hundred thousand clones, 70% to 90% of which are singletons. In terms of age and location, participants ranged from about 18 to 89 years and lived in under 30 US areas. The TCR comes from a man aged 30 to 45 who had recovered from COVID-19. The sequenced sample consisted of PBMCs or T cells enriched from blood (not recorded which).

In DNA, the CDR3 is TGCGCCAGCAGCCCCTATAGCTGGCAGAACACTGAAGCTTTCTTT. This translates into CASSPYSWQNTEAFF. The chain joins TRBV4-3 to TRBJ1-1; no definite D call. The CDR3 covers 15 residues. V was pared by 4 bases and J by 1 base, with 13 bases between. Germline loops: CDR1 LGHNA, CDR2 YSLEER.